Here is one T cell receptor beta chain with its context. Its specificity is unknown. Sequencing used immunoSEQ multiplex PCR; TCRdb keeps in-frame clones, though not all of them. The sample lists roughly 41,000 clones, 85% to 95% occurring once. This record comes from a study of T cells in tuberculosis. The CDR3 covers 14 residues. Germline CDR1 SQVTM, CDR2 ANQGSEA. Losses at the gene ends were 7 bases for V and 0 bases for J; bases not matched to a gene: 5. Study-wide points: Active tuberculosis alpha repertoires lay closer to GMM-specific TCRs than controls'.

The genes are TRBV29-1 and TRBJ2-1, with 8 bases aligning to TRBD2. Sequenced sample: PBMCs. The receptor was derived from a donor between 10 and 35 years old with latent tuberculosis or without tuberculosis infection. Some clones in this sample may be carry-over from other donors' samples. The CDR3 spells CSGGGTSSYNEQFF. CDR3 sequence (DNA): TGCAGCGGCGGGGGGACGAGCTCCTACAATGAGCAGTTCTTC.